This T cell receptor beta chain was recorded in a study of blood T cell repertoires in COVID-19 (TCRdb year 2020). Background on the whole study: Collaborator samples came from the United States, Italy and Spain and covered acute and convalescent phases of COVID-19. The prospective study material was composed of cDNA or gDNA derived from T cells, B-cell-depleted T cells, or PBMCs. The dataset comprised deeply sampled blood TCRbeta repertoires from subjects exposed to, actively infected with, or recovered from COVID-19. The repertoires were released in a freely available public database meant as a resource for research on the immune response to SARS-CoV-2. The samples were drawn from two sources: the first 160 participants of the ongoing ImmuneRACE study, and some 1,300 subjects contributed by 6 global collaborators. The sample metadata nearly always contained a de-identified subject ID, COVID-19 status, age in years and sex. Where available, HLA class I and class II types were taken from metadata supplied by the sample provider and were not determined by assay-based typing. Findings and caveats that apply to the study as a whole: The amount of clinical and demographic metadata varied by source and participant and was provided uncurated.

Whole blood was collected in K2EDTA tubes by collaborating institutions according to the institutions' own protocols. For TCRbeta analysis, collaborator samples were shipped as frozen whole blood, as isolated PBMCs, or as DNA extracted from either sample type. TCRbeta CDR3 regions were amplified from genomic DNA using the immunoSEQ Assay, a bias-controlled multiplex PCR. The paper's processing steps were these. Within the assay, amplification of reference gene primers was used to estimate how many nucleated cells each sample contained. To quantify the absolute abundance of each unique TCRbeta CDR3 rearrangement, sequence reads were collapsed and filtered. For each sample, productive Simpson clonality was calculated as the square root of Simpson's diversity index across productive rearrangements. TCRdb carries this immuneACCESS record with in-frame sequences only. Its versions omit some clonotypes, under half of them owing to an unresolved V gene in the studies checked, with the rest unexplained. The V and J calls and the clone size are those of that table, but D and trimming were determined from the DNA. In all, the sample holds about 50,000 clones, and about nine tenths of those were seen once. Around 6% of the sample belongs to the ten largest clones.

CDR1 is given as MDHEN and CDR2 as SYDVKM, both from the germline V gene. Reading from cysteine to phenylalanine, the CDR3 counts 15 amino acids. Of all the DNA, just the CDR3 is kept, 45 bases in frame from base 1. Ends trimmed: V by 5 bases, J by 1 base; bases unmatched to a gene: 6. This clone was seen a handful of times. The antigen it binds to is not known. Base quality data are lacking; no much larger clone is found one base away. The chain links TRBV28 with TRBJ2-3; TRBD1 agrees with 7 junctional bases. The TCR originated in a man in his forties or fifties with active COVID-19. The sequenced sample consisted of peripheral blood. The CDR3 reads as follows: CASSNRDSGTDTQYF. In nucleotide form, the sequence is TGTGCCAGCAGTAACCGGGACAGCGGCACAGATACGCAGTATTTT. Outside the CDR3, residues come from the reference TRBV28 and TRBJ2-3 proteins, so the full variable domain is: DVKVTQSSRYLVKRTGEKVFLECVQDMDHENMFWYRQDPGLGLRLIYFSYDVKMKEKGDIPEGYSVSREKKERFSLILESASTNQTSMYLCASSNRDSGTDTQYFGPGTRLTVL.